This T cell receptor beta chain was identified during a study of blood T cell repertoires in COVID-19. About the research overall: The United States, Italy and Spain provided the acute and convalescent COVID-19 samples. Sources were T cells, B-cell-depleted T cells, or PBMCs; the material itself was cDNA or gDNA.

Methods used by the authors: Cell counts per sample came from amplifying reference gene primers. Clones were read by immunoSEQ multiplex PCR, and TCRdb kept only the in-frame ones, dropping some. V and J calls and clone size are given by that table; D and trimming were obtained from the DNA. The table shows hundreds of thousands of clones, with approximately 91% occurring only once. Trimming stripped 9 bases from V and 0 bases from J, with 14 bases between. The CDR3 length is 15 residues. Germline V gives CDR1 KGHDR, CDR2 SFDVKD. The chain is built from TRBV24-1 and TRBJ1-3, with a tentative D call TRBD1 (5 bases). This TCR came from a woman in her 30s with acute or convalescent COVID-19. Sequencing was done on a sample of peripheral blood. The CDR3: CATQGKGASGNTIYF. DNA of the CDR3: TGTGCCACCCAGGGAAAAGGGGCCTCTGGAAACACCATATATTTT.